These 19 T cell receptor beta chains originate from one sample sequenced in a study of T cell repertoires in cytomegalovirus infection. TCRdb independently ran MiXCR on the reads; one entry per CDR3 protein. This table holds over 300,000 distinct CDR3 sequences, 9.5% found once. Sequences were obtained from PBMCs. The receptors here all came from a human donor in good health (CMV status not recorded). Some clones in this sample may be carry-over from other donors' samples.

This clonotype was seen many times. The CDR3 nucleotides are TGTGCCAGCAGTTACTCGTACTCGACAGGGTTGGGCTACACCTTC. Protein product: CASSYSYSTGLGYTF. J is TRBJ1-2 and V is TRBV6-5, with 7 bases that match TRBD1. Germline CDR1 and CDR2: MNHEY and SVGAGI. This CDR3 is 15 amino acids long. V was pared by 0 bases and J by 8 bases, with 9 bases of the junction left unmatched.

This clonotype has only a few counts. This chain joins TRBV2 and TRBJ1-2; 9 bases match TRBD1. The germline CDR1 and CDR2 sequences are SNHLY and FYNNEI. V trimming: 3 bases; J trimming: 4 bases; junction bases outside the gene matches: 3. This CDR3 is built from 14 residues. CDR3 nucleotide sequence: TGTGCCAGCAGTGAGCAGGGACAGGGCTATGGCTACACCTTC. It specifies CASSEQGQGYGYTF.

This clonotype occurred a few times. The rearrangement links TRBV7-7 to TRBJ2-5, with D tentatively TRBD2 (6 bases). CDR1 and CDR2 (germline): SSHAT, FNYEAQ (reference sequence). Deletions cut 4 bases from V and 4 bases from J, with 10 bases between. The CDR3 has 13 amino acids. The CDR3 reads CASSYRLGETQYF. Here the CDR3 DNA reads TGTGCCAGCAGCTACCGACTAGGAGAGACCCAGTACTTC.

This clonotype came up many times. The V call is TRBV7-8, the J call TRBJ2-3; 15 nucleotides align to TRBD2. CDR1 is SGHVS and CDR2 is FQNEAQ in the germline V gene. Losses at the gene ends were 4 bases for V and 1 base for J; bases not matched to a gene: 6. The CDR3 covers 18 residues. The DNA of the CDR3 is TGTGCCAGCAGCTCCGGACTAGCGGGGGGGCCCGGCACAGATACGCAGTATTTT. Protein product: CASSSGLAGGPGTDTQYF.

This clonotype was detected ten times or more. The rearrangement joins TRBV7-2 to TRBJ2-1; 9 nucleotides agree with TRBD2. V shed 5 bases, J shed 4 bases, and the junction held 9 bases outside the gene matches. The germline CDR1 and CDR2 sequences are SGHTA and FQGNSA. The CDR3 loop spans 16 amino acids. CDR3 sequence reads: CASSLPAGGRYNEQFF. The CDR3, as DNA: TGTGCCAGCAGCCTGCCGGCGGGGGGGCGATACAATGAGCAGTTCTTC. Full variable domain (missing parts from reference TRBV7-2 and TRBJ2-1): GAGVSQSPSNKVTEKGKDVELRCDPISGHTALYWYRQSLGQGLEFLIYFQGNSAPDKSGLPSDRFSAERTGGSVSTLTIQRTQQEDSAVYLCASSLPAGGRYNEQFFGPGTRLTVL.

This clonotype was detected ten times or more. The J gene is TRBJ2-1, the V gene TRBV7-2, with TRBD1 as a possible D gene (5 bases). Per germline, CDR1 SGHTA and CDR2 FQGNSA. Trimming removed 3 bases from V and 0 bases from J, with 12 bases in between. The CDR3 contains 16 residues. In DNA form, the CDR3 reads TGTGCCAGCAGCTTGTGGGGCGGCGCCTCCTACAATGAGCAGTTCTTC. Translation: CASSLWGGASYNEQFF.

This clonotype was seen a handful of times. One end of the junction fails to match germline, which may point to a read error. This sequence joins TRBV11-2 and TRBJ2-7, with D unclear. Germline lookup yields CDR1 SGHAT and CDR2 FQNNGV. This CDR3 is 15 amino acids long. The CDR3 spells CASSLAVTASSEQYF. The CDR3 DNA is TGTGCCAGCAGCTTAGCGGTAACAGCTTCCTCCGAGCAGTACTTC.

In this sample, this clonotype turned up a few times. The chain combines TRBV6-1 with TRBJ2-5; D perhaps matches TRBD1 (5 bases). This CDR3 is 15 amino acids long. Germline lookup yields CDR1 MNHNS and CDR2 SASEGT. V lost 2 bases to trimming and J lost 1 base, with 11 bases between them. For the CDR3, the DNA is TGTGCCAGCAGTGAAAACGACAGTGTCCAAGAGACCCAGTACTTC. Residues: CASSENDSVQETQYF.

CDR3 nucleotides: TGTGCCAGCAGAAAACAGACTAACTATGGCTACACCTTC. As protein: CASRKQTNYGYTF. V usage is TRBV7-2 and J usage is TRBJ1-2; D unclear. The germline gives CDR1 SGHTA, CDR2 FQGNSA. Trimming took 6 bases from V and 0 from J, leaving 8 bases between them. The length of the CDR3 is 13 residues.

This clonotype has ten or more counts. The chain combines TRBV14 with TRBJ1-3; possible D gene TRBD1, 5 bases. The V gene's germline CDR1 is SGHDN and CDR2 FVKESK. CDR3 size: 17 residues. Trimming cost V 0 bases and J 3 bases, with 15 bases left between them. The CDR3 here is CASSQDPPGLLGNTIYF. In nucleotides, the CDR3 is TGTGCCAGCAGCCAAGACCCTCCGGGACTGCTTGGAAACACCATATATTTT.

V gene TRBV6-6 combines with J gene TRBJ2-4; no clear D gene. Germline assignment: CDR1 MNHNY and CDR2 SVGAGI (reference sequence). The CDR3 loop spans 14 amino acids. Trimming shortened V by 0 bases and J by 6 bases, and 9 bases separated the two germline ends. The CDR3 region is CASSYSTFPNIQYF. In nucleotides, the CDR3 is TGTGCCAGCAGTTACTCGACTTTCCCAAACATTCAGTACTTC.

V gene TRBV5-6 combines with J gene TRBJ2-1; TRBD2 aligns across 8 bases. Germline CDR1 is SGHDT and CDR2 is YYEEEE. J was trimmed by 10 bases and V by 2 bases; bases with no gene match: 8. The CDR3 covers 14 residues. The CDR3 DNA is TGTGCCAGCAGCTTAGCGGGAGTAGGGTACGAGCAGTTCTTC. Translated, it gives CASSLAGVGYEQFF. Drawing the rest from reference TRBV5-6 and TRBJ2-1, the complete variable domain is DAGVTQSPTHLIKTRGQQVTLRCSPKSGHDTVSWYQQALGQGPQFIFQYYEEEERQRGNFPDRFSGHQFPNYSSELNVNALLLGDSALYLCASSLAGVGYEQFFGPGTRLTVL.

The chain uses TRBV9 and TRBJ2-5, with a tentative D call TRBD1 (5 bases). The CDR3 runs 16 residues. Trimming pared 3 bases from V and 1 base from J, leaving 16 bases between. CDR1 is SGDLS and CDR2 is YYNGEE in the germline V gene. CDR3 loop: CASSARPVGAQETQYF. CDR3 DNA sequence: TGTGCCAGCAGCGCTCGGCCGGTTGGGGCCCAAGAGACCCAGTACTTC.

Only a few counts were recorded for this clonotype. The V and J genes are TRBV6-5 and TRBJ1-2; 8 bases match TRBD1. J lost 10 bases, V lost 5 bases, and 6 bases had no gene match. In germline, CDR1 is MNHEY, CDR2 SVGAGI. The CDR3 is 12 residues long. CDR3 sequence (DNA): TGTGCCAGCAGTCCCGGGACAGGCCTCTACACCTTC. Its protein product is CASSPGTGLYTF.

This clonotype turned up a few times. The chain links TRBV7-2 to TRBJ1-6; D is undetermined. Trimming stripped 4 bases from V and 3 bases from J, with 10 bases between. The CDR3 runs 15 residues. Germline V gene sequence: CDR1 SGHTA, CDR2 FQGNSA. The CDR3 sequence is CASSSAGVYNSPLHF. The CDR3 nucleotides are TGTGCCAGCAGCTCCGCCGGGGTCTATAATTCACCCCTCCACTTT.

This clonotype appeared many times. The CDR3 protein is CASSSQAGRGGYTF. For the CDR3, the DNA is TGTGCCAGCAGCTCCCAGGCTGGTCGAGGAGGCTACACCTTC. The rearrangement uses TRBV7-9 and TRBJ1-2; D gene unclear. The CDR3 is made up of 14 amino acids. In germline, CDR1 is SEHNR, CDR2 FQNEAQ (reference sequence). Trimming removed 4 bases at V and 8 bases at J, with 17 bases between.

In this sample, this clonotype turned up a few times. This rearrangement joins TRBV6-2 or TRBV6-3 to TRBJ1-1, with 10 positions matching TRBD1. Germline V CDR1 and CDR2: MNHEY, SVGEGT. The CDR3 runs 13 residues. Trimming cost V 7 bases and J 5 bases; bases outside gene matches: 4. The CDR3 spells CASIDRGRTEAFF. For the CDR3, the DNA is TGTGCCAGCATTGACAGGGGGCGGACTGAAGCTTTCTTT.

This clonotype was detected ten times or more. The CDR3 sequence is CASSQLRTVSYEQYF. The CDR3 nucleotides are TGTGCCAGCAGCCAACTTCGGACAGTAAGCTACGAGCAGTACTTC. The V and J genes are TRBV7-2 and TRBJ2-7, with D possibly being TRBD1 (6 bases). With 5 bases removed from V and 3 bases from J, the gap between germline ends came to 17 bases. The CDR3 has 15 amino acids. Germline-derived CDR1 and CDR2 are SGHTA and FQGNSA. The whole variable domain, remainder taken from reference TRBV7-2 and TRBJ2-7, is GAGVSQSPSNKVTEKGKDVELRCDPISGHTALYWYRQSLGQGLEFLIYFQGNSAPDKSGLPSDRFSAERTGGSVSTLTIQRTQQEDSAVYLCASSQLRTVSYEQYFGPGTRLTVT.

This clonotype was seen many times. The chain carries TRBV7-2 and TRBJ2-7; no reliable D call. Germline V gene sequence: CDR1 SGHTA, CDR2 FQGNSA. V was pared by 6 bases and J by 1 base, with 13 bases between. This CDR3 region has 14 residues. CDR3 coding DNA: TGTGCCAGCAGTTCCAACCAAGTATCCTACGAGCAGTACTTC. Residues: CASSSNQVSYEQYF.